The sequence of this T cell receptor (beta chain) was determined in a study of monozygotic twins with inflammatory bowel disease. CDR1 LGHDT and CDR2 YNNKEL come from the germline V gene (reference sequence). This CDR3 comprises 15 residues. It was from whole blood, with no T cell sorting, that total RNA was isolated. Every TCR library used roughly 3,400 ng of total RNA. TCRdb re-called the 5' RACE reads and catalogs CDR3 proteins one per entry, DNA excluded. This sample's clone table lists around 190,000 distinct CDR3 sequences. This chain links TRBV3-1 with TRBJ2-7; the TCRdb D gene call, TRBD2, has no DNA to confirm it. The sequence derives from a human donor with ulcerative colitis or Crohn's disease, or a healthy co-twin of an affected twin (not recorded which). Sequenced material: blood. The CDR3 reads CASSQGSSGPYEQYF.